A selection of T cell receptor beta chains follows, all from one sample in a study of T cell responses to AZD1222 COVID-19 vaccine. Produced via immunoSEQ multiplex PCR; TCRdb's table is partial and in-frame only. Here the sample spans about 140,000 clones, 90% to 95% being singletons. The material was peripheral blood, obtained 28 days after the second AZD1222 dose. The receptors come from an adult who received the AZD1222 COVID-19 vaccine. Both conserved end residues are part of each CDR3. Fields, in order: V gene, J gene, D gene, CDR3 protein. A D gene is named only where the DNA matches it firmly.

TRBV2	TRBJ1-2	-	CASSVVQSPLGRGYTF
TRBV7-3	TRBJ2-3	-	CASSLTSGGTDTQYF
TRBV19	TRBJ1-1	-	CASSIGPRTADF
TRBV2	TRBJ1-2	TRBD1	CASNGQGSNYGYTF
TRBV29-1	TRBJ1-2	TRBD1	CSVWTGEGYTF
TRBV5-1	TRBJ2-5	-	CASSSVGPETQYF
TRBV7-9	TRBJ2-7	-	CASSPRSSEQYF
TRBV3-1/TRBV3-2	TRBJ2-7	TRBD2	CASSQSPSGRTTYEQYF
TRBV18	TRBJ2-7	TRBD2	CASSPGGLAGTYEQYF
TRBV5-1	TRBJ1-1	-	CASVGGVDNTEAFF
TRBV5-4	TRBJ2-1	TRBD1	CASSLHRGPLSYNEQFF
TRBV28	TRBJ2-1	-	CASSLGPPGTYNEQFF
TRBV4-3	TRBJ1-1	-	CASSQDPAGYTEAFF
TRBV7-3	TRBJ1-1	-	CASSAHFDTEAFF
TRBV27	TRBJ1-4	-	CASSLEGVNEKLFF
TRBV7-2	TRBJ1-4	-	CASSTRGDPTNEKLFF
TRBV6-2/TRBV6-3	TRBJ1-1	-	CASSYGGVTEAFF
TRBV3-1/TRBV3-2	TRBJ1-1	-	CASSGSSEGFTEAFF
TRBV7-9	TRBJ2-5	-	CASSLSWKETQYF
TRBV6-6	TRBJ1-5	-	CASRDRTAGREPQHF
TRBV2	TRBJ2-5	-	CASSEVRGSQETQYF
TRBV7-2	TRBJ1-2	-	CASSLGQDNGYTF
TRBV6-5	TRBJ1-1	-	CASSYSEQANTEAFF
TRBV10-3	TRBJ2-1	-	CAISVGTKVSGEQFF
TRBV28	TRBJ2-5	TRBD2	CASSLGVAGVEETQYF
TRBV24-1	TRBJ1-1	-	CATSQGRGNTEAFF
TRBV4-2	TRBJ2-5	-	CASSQDSGWETQYF
TRBV6-2/TRBV6-3	TRBJ1-6	-	CASSYRPRDIYSPLHF
TRBV3-1/TRBV3-2	TRBJ1-1	-	CASSLTGGVTEAFF
TRBV12-3/TRBV12-4	TRBJ1-1	-	CASSLNRVGEAFF
TRBV19	TRBJ1-1	-	CASSIYPNRAPEAFF